This T cell receptor (beta chain) appears in the sequencing data of a study of blood T cells in healthy people across ages. Looked up from germline, CDR1 is DFQATT and CDR2 is SNEGSKA (reference sequence). The CDR3 totals 15 residues. Trimming took 6 bases from V and 0 from J, leaving 17 bases between them. The second PCR ran about 6 to 11 cycles with a sample-barcoded 5' primer and J-beta primers. TCRdb independently ran MiXCR on the 5' RACE reads; one entry per CDR3 protein. The sample carries approximately 850,000 distinct CDR3 sequences, under 45% recorded once. The sequence was obtained from a man between 60 and 75 years old in good health. This sequence joins TRBV20-1 and TRBJ1-1; D is possibly TRBD1 (5 bases). The sequencing input was blood. CDR3 DNA: TGCAGTGCCCCGAACAGGCTTAAAATGAACACTGAAGCTTTCTTT. It is translated as CSAPNRLKMNTEAFF.